This T cell receptor beta chain emerged from a study of T-cell reconstitution after alpha-beta-depleted transplantation in children. Unique molecular identifiers were incorporated when the TCRbeta library was constructed. Using its own MiXCR run on the PCR reads, TCRdb lists one record per CDR3 protein. This sample has hundreds of thousands of distinct CDR3 sequences, with 10% to 15% found just once. The study, taken as a whole, reports: Hyperexpanded clones declined; after one year, newly produced T cells mostly supplied diversity. Where some patients showed high TCRbeta diversity at day 60, it came from recipient T cells and thymic progenitors that had survived. Several hundred expanded graft clones reportedly were the source of alpha-beta T cells about two months after transplant.

With V trimmed by 6 bases and J by 1 base, 11 bases remained unmatched. The CDR3 has 16 residues. Germline V gene lookup returns CDR1 MNHEY and CDR2 SMNVEV (reference sequence). The table lists this clonotype with many counts. Its antigen remains unidentified. The sequence came from a male patient aged 5 to 17 who had a stem cell transplant for acute myeloid leukemia, so the T cells may come from the graft donor. This specimen was PBMCs, mostly from graft donor cells, taken 360 days after TCRalphabeta/CD19-depleted stem cell transplant. The chain is built from TRBV27 and TRBJ2-7, with TRBD2 matching over 8 bases. CDR3 loop: CASSLTGTRLSYEQYF. CDR3 DNA: TGTGCCAGCAGCTTAACCGGGACTAGACTTTCCTACGAGCAGTACTTC.